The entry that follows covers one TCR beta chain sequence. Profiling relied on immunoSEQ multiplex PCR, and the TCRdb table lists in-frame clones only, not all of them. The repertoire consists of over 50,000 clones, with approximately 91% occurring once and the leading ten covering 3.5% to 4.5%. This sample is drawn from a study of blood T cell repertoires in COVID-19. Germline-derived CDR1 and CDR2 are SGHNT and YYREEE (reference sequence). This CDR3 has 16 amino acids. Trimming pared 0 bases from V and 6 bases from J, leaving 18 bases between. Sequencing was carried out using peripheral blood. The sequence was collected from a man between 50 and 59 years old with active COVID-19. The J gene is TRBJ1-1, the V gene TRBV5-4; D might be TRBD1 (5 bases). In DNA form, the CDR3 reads TGTGCCAGCAGCTTGGGCCAGGGTACCAGTGGCGCTGAAGCTTTCTTT. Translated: CASSLGQGTSGAEAFF.